The rows below give T cell receptor beta chains drawn from one sample of a study of T cell responses to AZD1222 COVID-19 vaccine. Assay used: immunoSEQ multiplex PCR; TCRdb lists only in-frame clones, some missing. The repertoire holds approximately 140,000 clones, with approximately 90% as singletons. The sequenced sample was peripheral blood, obtained 28 days after the second AZD1222 dose. All receptors derive from an adult who received the AZD1222 COVID-19 vaccine. The CDR3 runs from the conserved cysteine through the conserved F or W. A D gene is named only where the DNA matches it firmly. Clone sizes are given selectively: once, few, many, or a class where the clone is expanded.

j_gene: TRBJ1-2; v_gene: TRBV19; abundance: .; d_gene: .; CDR3aa: CASSLGTAYGYTF; CDR3nt: TGTGCCAGTAGTCTGGGGACGGCTTATGGCTACACCTTC
j_gene: TRBJ1-6; v_gene: TRBV5-1; abundance: .; d_gene: TRBD1; CDR3aa: CASSLQGTKSSYNSPLHF; CDR3nt: TGCGCCAGCAGCCTACAGGGGACGAAGAGCTCCTATAATTCACCCCTCCACTTT
j_gene: TRBJ1-2; v_gene: TRBV29-1; abundance: .; d_gene: .; CDR3aa: CSLGGPDGYTF; CDR3nt: TGCAGCTTGGGGGGACCAGACGGCTACACCTTC
j_gene: TRBJ1-1; v_gene: TRBV28; abundance: .; d_gene: .; CDR3aa: CASSIRLLEAFF; CDR3nt: TGTGCCAGCAGCATACGACTCCTCGAAGCTTTCTTT
j_gene: TRBJ2-5; v_gene: TRBV6-5; abundance: .; d_gene: .; CDR3aa: CASSYSGTPLGTQYF; CDR3nt: TGTGCCAGCAGTTACTCCGGGACACCCTTGGGCACCCAGTACTTC
j_gene: TRBJ2-1; v_gene: TRBV6-5; abundance: .; d_gene: TRBD2; CDR3aa: CASSRTSGRVEQFF; CDR3nt: TGTGCCAGCAGTCGGACTAGCGGGAGGGTTGAGCAGTTCTTC
j_gene: TRBJ2-1; v_gene: TRBV20-1; abundance: .; d_gene: .; CDR3aa: CSASLNGGQFF; CDR3nt: TGCAGTGCTAGTTTGAACGGTGGGCAGTTCTTC
j_gene: TRBJ2-7; v_gene: TRBV7-8; abundance: few; d_gene: .; CDR3aa: CASSLERASSYEQYF; CDR3nt: TGTGCCAGCAGCTTAGAGCGGGCGAGCTCCTACGAGCAGTACTTC
j_gene: TRBJ2-1; v_gene: TRBV2; abundance: .; d_gene: .; CDR3aa: CASTEGRPSRSNEQFF; CDR3nt: TGTGCCAGCACCGAGGGAAGGCCCTCTCGTTCCAATGAGCAGTTCTTC
j_gene: TRBJ2-7; v_gene: TRBV10-3; abundance: .; d_gene: .; CDR3aa: CAISGPSQGGTYEQYF; CDR3nt: TGTGCCATCAGTGGACCCTCACAGGGAGGTACCTACGAGCAGTACTTC
j_gene: TRBJ2-5; v_gene: TRBV3-1/TRBV3-2; abundance: .; d_gene: TRBD2; CDR3aa: CASSSHWTSEVETQYF; CDR3nt: TGTGCCAGCAGCTCTCATTGGACTAGTGAGGTAGAGACCCAGTACTTC
j_gene: TRBJ1-1; v_gene: TRBV5-8; abundance: .; d_gene: .; CDR3aa: CASSFLGRRDTEAFF; CDR3nt: TGTGCCAGCAGCTTTTTAGGTCGAAGGGACACTGAAGCTTTCTTT
j_gene: TRBJ1-2; v_gene: TRBV5-5; abundance: .; d_gene: TRBD1; CDR3aa: CASSSGQGPRYGYTF; CDR3nt: TGTGCCAGCAGCTCGGGACAGGGCCCCCGCTATGGCTACACCTTC
j_gene: TRBJ2-3; v_gene: TRBV9; abundance: .; d_gene: .; CDR3aa: CASSAAGQYTDTQYF; CDR3nt: TGTGCCAGCAGCGCCGCGGGACAGTACACAGATACGCAGTATTTT
j_gene: TRBJ2-6; v_gene: TRBV7-9; abundance: .; d_gene: .; CDR3aa: CASSWGGAGANVLTF; CDR3nt: TGTGCCAGCAGCTGGGGAGGTGCTGGGGCCAACGTCCTGACTTTC
j_gene: TRBJ2-6; v_gene: TRBV29-1; abundance: .; d_gene: .; CDR3aa: CSVVVSGANVLTF; CDR3nt: TGCAGCGTTGTAGTCTCTGGGGCCAACGTCCTGACTTTC
j_gene: TRBJ1-1; v_gene: TRBV7-9; abundance: .; d_gene: .; CDR3aa: CASSLSMNTEAFF; CDR3nt: TGTGCCAGCAGCTTAAGCATGAACACTGAAGCTTTCTTT
j_gene: TRBJ2-7; v_gene: TRBV28; abundance: .; d_gene: TRBD1; CDR3aa: CASSSPRGRLSYEQYF; CDR3nt: TGTGCCAGCAGTTCCCCCAGGGGGCGCCTATCCTACGAGCAGTACTTC
j_gene: TRBJ2-7; v_gene: TRBV3-1/TRBV3-2; abundance: .; d_gene: .; CDR3aa: CASSNPSEEQYF; CDR3nt: TGTGCCAGCAGCAACCCTAGCGAAGAGCAGTACTTC
j_gene: TRBJ1-4; v_gene: TRBV5-1; abundance: .; d_gene: .; CDR3aa: CASSPTGSTNEKLFF; CDR3nt: TGCGCCAGCAGCCCGACCGGGTCGACTAATGAAAAACTGTTTTTT
j_gene: TRBJ2-7; v_gene: TRBV10-3; abundance: .; d_gene: TRBD2; CDR3aa: CAISDGRAAGYEQYF; CDR3nt: TGTGCCATCAGTGATGGGAGGGCCGCGGGTTACGAGCAGTACTTC
j_gene: TRBJ2-1; v_gene: TRBV29-1; abundance: few; d_gene: TRBD1; CDR3aa: CSVDTGGSVGEQFF; CDR3nt: TGCAGCGTTGACACAGGGGGGTCGGTTGGGGAGCAGTTCTTC
j_gene: TRBJ1-1; v_gene: TRBV5-6; abundance: .; d_gene: .; CDR3aa: CASSLVGTPEAFF; CDR3nt: TGTGCCAGCAGCTTGGTGGGGACCCCTGAAGCTTTCTTT
j_gene: TRBJ1-6; v_gene: TRBV13; abundance: .; d_gene: TRBD1; CDR3aa: CASSLGTGEGSPLHF; CDR3nt: TGTGCCAGCAGCTTGGGGACAGGGGAAGGCTCACCCCTCCACTTT
j_gene: TRBJ2-7; v_gene: TRBV10-1; abundance: .; d_gene: .; CDR3aa: CASSSGKQYF; CDR3nt: TGCGCCAGCAGTAGTGGGAAGCAGTACTTC
j_gene: TRBJ2-4; v_gene: TRBV7-2; abundance: .; d_gene: .; CDR3aa: CAASLQGGNIQYF; CDR3nt: TGTGCCGCCTCTTTACAGGGAGGGAACATTCAGTACTTC
j_gene: TRBJ1-1; v_gene: TRBV15; abundance: .; d_gene: .; CDR3aa: CATSRGRSDTEAFF; CDR3nt: TGTGCCACCAGCAGAGGGAGATCTGATACTGAAGCTTTCTTT
j_gene: TRBJ1-2; v_gene: TRBV4-3; abundance: .; d_gene: .; CDR3aa: CASSQEVGAANYGYTF; CDR3nt: TGCGCCAGCAGCCAAGAAGTAGGGGCCGCTAACTATGGCTACACCTTC
j_gene: TRBJ1-3; v_gene: TRBV7-6; abundance: .; d_gene: .; CDR3aa: CASSLKGTRNTIYF; CDR3nt: TGTGCCAGCAGCTTAAAAGGCACCCGAAACACCATATATTTT
j_gene: TRBJ2-2; v_gene: TRBV3-1/TRBV3-2; abundance: .; d_gene: .; CDR3aa: CASSRENTGELFF; CDR3nt: TGTGCCAGCAGCCGGGAAAACACCGGGGAGCTGTTTTTT
j_gene: TRBJ2-1; v_gene: TRBV27; abundance: .; d_gene: TRBD1; CDR3aa: CASSSGDSAVNEQFF; CDR3nt: TGTGCCAGCAGTTCAGGGGACAGCGCGGTCAATGAGCAGTTCTTC
j_gene: TRBJ1-1; v_gene: TRBV7-2; abundance: .; d_gene: .; CDR3aa: CASSFNRGNTEAFF; CDR3nt: TGTGCCAGCAGCTTTAACAGAGGCAACACTGAAGCTTTCTTT
j_gene: TRBJ1-2; v_gene: TRBV14; abundance: .; d_gene: TRBD1; CDR3aa: CASSSRDRGPYGYTF; CDR3nt: TGTGCCAGCAGCAGCCGGGACAGGGGCCCCTATGGCTACACCTTC
j_gene: TRBJ2-2; v_gene: TRBV3-1/TRBV3-2; abundance: .; d_gene: .; CDR3aa: CASSQVVGGSGELFF; CDR3nt: TGTGCCAGCAGCCAAGTCGTAGGGGGATCCGGGGAGCTGTTTTTT
j_gene: TRBJ1-1; v_gene: TRBV18; abundance: once; d_gene: .; CDR3aa: CASSPQEWGTEAFF; CDR3nt: TGTGCCAGCTCACCACAAGAGTGGGGCACTGAAGCTTTCTTT
j_gene: TRBJ2-1; v_gene: TRBV4-1; abundance: .; d_gene: TRBD2; CDR3aa: CASSQGLAVANNEQFF; CDR3nt: TGCGCCAGCAGCCAAGGGCTAGCGGTAGCTAACAATGAGCAGTTCTTC
j_gene: TRBJ2-3; v_gene: TRBV20-1; abundance: .; d_gene: TRBD1; CDR3aa: CSASEGARDTQYF; CDR3nt: TGCAGTGCGAGTGAGGGGGCCAGAGATACGCAGTATTTT
j_gene: TRBJ2-5; v_gene: TRBV10-3; abundance: .; d_gene: TRBD2; CDR3aa: CASRPAGGQETQYF; CDR3nt: TGTGCCAGTAGACCAGCGGGGGGCCAAGAGACCCAGTACTTC
j_gene: TRBJ2-7; v_gene: TRBV3-1/TRBV3-2; abundance: .; d_gene: .; CDR3aa: CASSQSSYEQYF; CDR3nt: TGTGCCAGCAGCCAAAGCTCCTACGAGCAGTACTTC
j_gene: TRBJ1-1; v_gene: TRBV5-1; abundance: .; d_gene: .; CDR3aa: CASSLGRGAANTEAFF; CDR3nt: TGCGCCAGCAGCTTAGGTCGTGGGGCAGCGAACACTGAAGCTTTCTTT
j_gene: TRBJ1-3; v_gene: TRBV28; abundance: .; d_gene: .; CDR3aa: CARTDSTGNTIYF; CDR3nt: TGTGCCAGGACCGACAGTACTGGAAACACCATATATTTT
j_gene: TRBJ1-2; v_gene: TRBV3-1/TRBV3-2; abundance: .; d_gene: .; CDR3aa: CASSGGFYGYTF; CDR3nt: TGTGCCAGCAGCGGGGGATTCTATGGCTACACCTTC
j_gene: TRBJ2-2; v_gene: TRBV27; abundance: .; d_gene: TRBD1; CDR3aa: CASSPTGSPAGELFF; CDR3nt: TGTGCCAGCAGTCCGACAGGGAGTCCCGCCGGGGAGCTGTTTTTT
j_gene: TRBJ2-7; v_gene: TRBV27; abundance: .; d_gene: .; CDR3aa: CASGRRGAVGSYEQYF; CDR3nt: TGTGCCAGCGGGAGGAGAGGGGCCGTCGGGTCCTACGAGCAGTACTTC
j_gene: TRBJ1-1; v_gene: TRBV29-1; abundance: .; d_gene: TRBD1; CDR3aa: CSGATGLATEAFF; CDR3nt: TGCAGCGGGGCGACAGGGTTGGCCACTGAAGCTTTCTTT
j_gene: TRBJ1-1; v_gene: TRBV4-3; abundance: once; d_gene: .; CDR3aa: CASSPREGQGEAFF; CDR3nt: TGCGCCAGCAGCCCCCGAGAAGGGCAGGGTGAAGCTTTCTTT
j_gene: TRBJ1-2; v_gene: TRBV27; abundance: .; d_gene: TRBD1; CDR3aa: CASSQRQGVYGYTF; CDR3nt: TGTGCCAGCAGTCAAAGACAGGGCGTCTATGGCTACACCTTC
j_gene: TRBJ1-2; v_gene: TRBV2; abundance: .; d_gene: .; CDR3aa: CASSVRPSYGYTF; CDR3nt: TGTGCCAGCAGTGTCCGCCCATCCTATGGCTACACCTTC